Each of the 4 T cell receptor beta chains below was sequenced from the same sample in a study of early T cells in non-severe SARS-CoV-2 infection. One entry per CDR3 protein, called by TCRdb with MiXCR from the 5' RACE reads. The repertoire consists of fewer than 100,000 distinct CDR3 sequences, with less than 15% occurring once and the leading ten covering approximately 2.4%. The material sequenced was whole blood. These receptor sequences come from an adult who was a healthcare worker with PCR-confirmed SARS-CoV-2 infection or an uninfected control (not recorded which).

This clonotype came up a few times. V and J are TRBV7-2 and TRBJ1-2, with D maybe TRBD1 (5 bases). V lost 5 bases and J 7 bases, leaving 23 bases between the germline ends. The CDR3 is made up of 16 amino acids. Germline CDR1 and CDR2: SGHTA and FQGNSA. The CDR3 nucleotides are TGTGCCAGCAGCAGGGTCGGGACGGATGATGGAGGTGGCTACACCTTC. Translated, it gives CASSRVGTDDGGGYTF.

The chain carries TRBV7-6 and TRBJ1-1; the D is unclear. CDR1 is SGHVS and CDR2 is FNYEAQ in the germline V gene. CDR3 size: 14 residues. V lost 2 bases, J lost 5 bases, and 12 bases lay in between. The CDR3 region is CASSLQRTGTEAFF. DNA of the CDR3: TGTGCCAGCAGCTTACAACGGACGGGTACTGAAGCTTTCTTT. Variable domain in full (rest from reference TRBV7-6 and TRBJ1-1): GAGVSQSPRYKVTKRGQDVALRCDPISGHVSLYWYRQALGQGPEFLTYFNYEAQQDKSGLPNDRFSAERPEGSISTLTIQRTEQRDSAMYRCASSLQRTGTEAFFGQGTRLTVV.

This clonotype has at least ten counts. The chain couples TRBV7-2 to TRBJ2-3; TRBD1 agrees at 9 bases. This CDR3 comprises 15 residues. Trimming removed 2 bases from V and 8 bases from J; junction bases left unmatched: 8. CDR1 and CDR2 (germline): SGHTA, FQGNSA. CDR3 bases: TGTGCCAGCAGCTTAAACGGACAGGGGCTAGGTACGCAGTATTTT. Encoded protein: CASSLNGQGLGTQYF.

The chain links TRBV5-5 to TRBJ1-1; TRBD1 matches at 9 bases. In germline, CDR1 is SGHKS, CDR2 YYEKEE (reference sequence). J gave up 6 bases and V 0 bases, and 6 bases lay outside the gene matches. The CDR3 has 15 residues. CDR3 region: CASSLVLGQGAEAFF. CDR3 bases: TGTGCCAGCAGCTTGGTATTGGGACAGGGCGCTGAAGCTTTCTTT.